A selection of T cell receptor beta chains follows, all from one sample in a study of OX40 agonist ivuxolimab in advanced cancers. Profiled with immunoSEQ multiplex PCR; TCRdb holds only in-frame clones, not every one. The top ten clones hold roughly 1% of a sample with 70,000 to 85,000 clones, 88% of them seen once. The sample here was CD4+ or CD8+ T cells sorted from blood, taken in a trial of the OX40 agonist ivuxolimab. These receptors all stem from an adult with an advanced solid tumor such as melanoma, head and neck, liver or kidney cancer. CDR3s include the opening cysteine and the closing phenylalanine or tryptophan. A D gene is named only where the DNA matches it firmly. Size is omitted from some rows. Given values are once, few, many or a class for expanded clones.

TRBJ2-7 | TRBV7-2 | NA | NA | CASSLAGSQYEQYF | TGTGCCAGCAGCTTAGCCGGGAGTCAGTACGAGCAGTACTTC
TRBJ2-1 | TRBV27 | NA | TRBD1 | CASRRTGVGLDNEQFF | TGTGCCAGCAGACGAACAGGGGTCGGGTTGGACAATGAGCAGTTCTTC
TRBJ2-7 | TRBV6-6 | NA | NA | CASRGASPYEQYF | TGTGCCAGCAGGGGGGCTTCCCCCTACGAGCAGTACTTC
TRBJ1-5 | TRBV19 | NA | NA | CASSIQWDQPQHF | TGTGCCAGTAGTATACAGTGGGATCAGCCCCAGCATTTT
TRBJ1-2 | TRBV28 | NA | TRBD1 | CASRPTGSDGYTF | TGTGCCAGCAGACCGACAGGGTCAGATGGCTACACCTTC
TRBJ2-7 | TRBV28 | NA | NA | CASSRRQITTYEQYF | TGTGCCAGCAGTCGGAGGCAGATCACCACCTACGAGCAGTACTTC
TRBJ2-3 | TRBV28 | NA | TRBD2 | CASSSLLSTSGGADTQYF | TGTGCCAGCAGTTCCCTACTCTCAACTAGCGGGGGAGCAGATACGCAGTATTTT
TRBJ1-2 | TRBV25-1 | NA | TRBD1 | CASSDSSSGGINYGYTF | TGTGCCAGCAGTGATTCATCATCAGGGGGAATAAACTATGGCTACACCTTC
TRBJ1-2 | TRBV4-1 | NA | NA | CASSQGYQGNYGYTF | TGCGCCAGCAGCCAAGGTTACCAAGGGAACTATGGCTACACCTTC
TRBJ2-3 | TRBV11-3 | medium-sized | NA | CASSLAASTDTQYF | TGTGCCAGCAGCTTAGCCGCTTCCACAGATACGCAGTATTTT
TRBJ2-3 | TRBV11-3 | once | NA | CASSLGTDTQYF | TGTGCCAGCAGCTTAGGAACAGATACGCAGTATTTT
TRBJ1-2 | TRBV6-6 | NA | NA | CATTPSGRTYGYTF | TGTGCCACCACTCCTTCAGGGAGGACCTATGGCTACACCTTC
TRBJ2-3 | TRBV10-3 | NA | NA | CAISVGPLTDTQYF | TGTGCCATCAGTGTGGGCCCCCTCACAGATACGCAGTATTTT
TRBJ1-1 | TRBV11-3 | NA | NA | CASSLERSGEAFF | TGTGCCAGCAGCTTAGAGAGGTCAGGAGAAGCTTTCTTT
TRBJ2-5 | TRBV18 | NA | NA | CASSPLGETQYF | TGTGCCAGCTCCCCTCTGGGGGAGACCCAGTACTTC
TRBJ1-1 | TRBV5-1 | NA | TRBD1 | CASSLTGGTEAFF | TGCGCCAGCAGCTTGACAGGGGGCACTGAAGCTTTCTTT
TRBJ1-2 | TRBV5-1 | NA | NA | CASSLVGDGYTF | TGCGCCAGCAGCTTGGTCGGAGATGGCTACACCTTC
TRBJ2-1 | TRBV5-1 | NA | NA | CASSPGTRTLGEQFF | TGCGCCAGCAGCCCGGGGACCAGAACTCTAGGTGAGCAGTTCTTC
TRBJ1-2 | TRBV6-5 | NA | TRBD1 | CASSYSRQGAQGYTF | TGTGCCAGCAGTTACTCTAGACAGGGGGCGCAAGGCTACACCTTC
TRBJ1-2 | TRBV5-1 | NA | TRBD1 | CASSLGQGLTYGYTF | TGCGCCAGCAGCCTTGGACAGGGACTCACCTATGGCTACACCTTC
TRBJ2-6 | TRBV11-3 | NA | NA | CASSTGIGAWGANVLTF | TGTGCCAGCAGTACAGGGATTGGGGCGTGGGGGGCCAACGTCCTGACTTTC
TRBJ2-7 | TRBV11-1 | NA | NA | CASSKQGTQGRTYEQYF | TGTGCCAGCAGCAAGCAAGGCACACAGGGACGCACCTACGAGCAGTACTTC
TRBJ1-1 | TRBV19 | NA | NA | CASSITGWTEAFF | TGTGCCAGTAGTATTACGGGGTGGACTGAAGCTTTCTTT
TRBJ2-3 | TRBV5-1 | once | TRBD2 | CASSLGLAGEDTQYF | TGCGCCAGCAGCCTGGGACTAGCGGGAGAAGATACGCAGTATTTT
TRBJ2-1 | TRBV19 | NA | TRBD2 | CASSIGGGSWIGRNEQFF | TGTGCCAGTAGTATAGGGGGCGGGAGTTGGATAGGGAGGAATGAGCAGTTCTTC
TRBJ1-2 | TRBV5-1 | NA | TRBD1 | CASSERTGPGGYTF | TGCGCCAGCAGCGAGCGGACAGGACCCGGTGGCTACACCTTC
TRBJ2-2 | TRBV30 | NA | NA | CACPNRDTLIGELFF | TGTGCCTGCCCGAACCGGGACACCCTTATCGGGGAGCTGTTTTTT
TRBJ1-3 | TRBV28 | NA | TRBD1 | CASSLEGALGNTIYF | TGTGCCAGCAGTTTAGAGGGGGCACTAGGAAACACCATATATTTT
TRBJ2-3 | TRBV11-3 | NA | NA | CASSSSGVLGQYF | TGTGCCAGCAGCTCCTCCGGGGTCCTCGGGCAGTATTTT
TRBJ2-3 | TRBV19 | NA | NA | CASSRGTGIGGTQYF | TGTGCCAGTAGTAGGGGAACCGGGATAGGCGGTACGCAGTATTTT
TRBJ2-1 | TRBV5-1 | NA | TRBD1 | CASSQETGGRNEQFF | TGCGCCAGCAGCCAGGAGACAGGGGGCAGGAATGAGCAGTTCTTC
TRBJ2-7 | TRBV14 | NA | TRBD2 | CASSLIPRTSASSYEQYF | TGTGCCAGCAGCTTAATACCTCGGACTAGCGCCAGCTCCTACGAGCAGTACTTC
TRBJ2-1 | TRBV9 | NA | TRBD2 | CASVAGVTYNEQFF | TGTGCCAGCGTCGCGGGAGTGACCTACAATGAGCAGTTCTTC
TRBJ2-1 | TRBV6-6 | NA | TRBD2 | CASSWTSGGDEQFF | TGTGCCAGCAGTTGGACTAGCGGGGGCGATGAGCAGTTCTTC
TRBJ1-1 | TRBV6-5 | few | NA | CASRGPGTEAFF | TGTGCCAGCAGGGGCCCGGGGACTGAAGCTTTCTTT
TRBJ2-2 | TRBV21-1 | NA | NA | CARCPLEGKTGELFF | TGTGCCAGATGCCCTCTGGAAGGGAAAACCGGGGAGCTGTTTTTT
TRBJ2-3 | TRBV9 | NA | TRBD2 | CASSITSGGDTQYF | TGTGCCAGCAGCATTACTAGCGGGGGTGATACGCAGTATTTT
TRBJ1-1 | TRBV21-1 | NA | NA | CASSKYRVNTEAFF | TGTGCCAGCAGCAAATACAGGGTGAACACTGAAGCTTTCTTT
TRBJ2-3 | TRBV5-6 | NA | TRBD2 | CASSLAGGPDTQYF | TGTGCCAGCAGCTTAGCGGGAGGGCCGGATACGCAGTATTTT
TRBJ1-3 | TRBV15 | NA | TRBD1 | CATSRDPGQGSGNTIYF | TGTGCCACCAGCAGAGATCCGGGACAGGGGTCTGGAAACACCATATATTTT
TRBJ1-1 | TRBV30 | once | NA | CAWSVLGGGTEAFF | TGTGCCTGGAGTGTATTAGGGGGGGGCACTGAAGCTTTCTTT
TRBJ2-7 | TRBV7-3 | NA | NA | CASSLTSGYEQYF | TGTGCCAGCAGCTTAACATCCGGCTACGAGCAGTACTTC
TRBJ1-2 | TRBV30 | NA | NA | CAWSVTPAGSYTF | TGTGCCTGGAGTGTAACCCCGGCCGGTAGCTACACCTTC
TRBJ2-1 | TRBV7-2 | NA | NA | CASSSRDYNEQFF | TGTGCCAGCAGCTCCCGGGACTACAATGAGCAGTTCTTC
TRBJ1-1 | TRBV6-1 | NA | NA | CASSNRAVSTEAFF | TGTGCCAGCAGCAACAGGGCTGTGAGCACTGAAGCTTTCTTT
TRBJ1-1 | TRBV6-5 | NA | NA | CASKTQGGGTEAFF | TGTGCCAGCAAGACACAGGGAGGCGGCACTGAAGCTTTCTTT
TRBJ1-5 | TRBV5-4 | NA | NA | CASSTDGDSNQPQHF | TGTGCCAGCAGTACCGACGGAGATAGCAATCAGCCCCAGCATTTT
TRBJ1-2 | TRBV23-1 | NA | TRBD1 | CASSQQGQGNGYTF | TGCGCCAGCAGTCAACAGGGACAGGGGAATGGCTACACCTTC
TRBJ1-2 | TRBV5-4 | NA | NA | CASSLAGQAGLIF | TGTGCCAGCAGCTTGGCAGGTCAGGCAGGACTTATCTTC
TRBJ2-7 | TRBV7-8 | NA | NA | CASSLESAIGLGSYEQYF | TGTGCCAGCAGCTTAGAATCCGCGATAGGGCTAGGGTCCTACGAGCAGTACTTC
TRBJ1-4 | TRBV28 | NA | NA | CASSLRDYNEKLFF | TGTGCCAGCAGTTTAAGGGACTATAATGAAAAACTGTTTTTT
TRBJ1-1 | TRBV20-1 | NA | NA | CSAASGTEAFF | TGCAGTGCTGCCAGCGGCACTGAAGCTTTCTTT
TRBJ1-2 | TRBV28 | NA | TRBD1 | CASSLDREGYTF | TGTGCCAGCAGTCTCGACAGGGAAGGCTACACCTTC
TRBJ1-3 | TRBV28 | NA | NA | CASSSPRGASGNTIYF | TGTGCCAGCAGCTCCCCGAGAGGGGCCTCTGGAAACACCATATATTTT